The rows below give T cell receptor beta chains drawn from one sample of a study of preoperative IRX-2 immunotherapy in early breast cancer. The assay was immunoSEQ multiplex PCR, and TCRdb's table has in-frame clones only and misses some. The sample includes tens of thousands of clones, around four fifths seen only once; the top ten take approximately 1.5%. The sequencing used lymph node tissue, collected after IRX-2 immunotherapy. The receptors come from a human donor with breast cancer. CDR3s include the opening cysteine and the closing phenylalanine or tryptophan. A D gene is named only where the DNA matches it firmly. A clone size is listed for some rows: how often the clone was seen (once, few, many), or a class if it is expanded.

clone size,J gene,V gene,D gene,CDR3 protein,CDR3 DNA
.,TRBJ1-2,TRBV18,.,CASSPSGSNYGYTF,TGTGCCAGCTCACCCTCGGGGAGTAACTATGGCTACACCTTC
.,TRBJ2-1,TRBV11-3,.,CASSLGSSPSNEQFF,TGTGCCAGCAGCTTAGGGAGTAGCCCGAGCAATGAGCAGTTCTTC
.,TRBJ2-2,TRBV18,TRBD1,CASSQTGTGIPGELFF,TGTGCCAGCTCACAAACCGGGACAGGCATCCCCGGGGAGCTGTTTTTT
few,TRBJ2-5,TRBV11-3,TRBD1,CASSNLRTGVKETQYF,TGTGCCAGCAGCAACCTACGGACAGGGGTAAAAGAGACCCAGTACTTC
.,TRBJ1-6,TRBV11-3,.,CASSFDSYNSPLHF,TGTGCCAGCAGCTTCGACAGCTATAATTCACCCCTCCACTTT
.,TRBJ1-6,TRBV5-1,TRBD1,CASSLRGDRGSPLHF,TGCGCCAGCAGCTTGAGGGGGGACAGGGGTTCACCCCTCCACTTT
.,TRBJ1-1,TRBV11-3,.,CASSSTRGGTEAFF,TGTGCCAGCTCATCGACAAGGGGGGGGACTGAAGCTTTCTTT
once,TRBJ1-2,TRBV18,.,CASSPPGAEGIGGYTF,TGTGCCAGCTCACCACCGGGGGCAGAAGGTATCGGTGGCTACACCTTC
.,TRBJ1-3,TRBV28,TRBD1,CASSLGQGARSGNTIYF,TGTGCCAGCAGTTTAGGCCAGGGGGCACGATCTGGAAACACCATATATTTT
few,TRBJ2-5,TRBV29-1,.,CSVELTLGRTQYF,TGCAGCGTTGAATTAACGTTGGGTAGGACCCAGTACTTC
.,TRBJ2-5,TRBV6-8,TRBD2,CASTETSAETQYF,TGTGCCAGCACTGAGACTAGCGCCGAGACCCAGTACTTC
once,TRBJ2-7,TRBV11-3,.,CASSPVIRASRPYEQYF,TGTGCCAGCAGTCCCGTTATCCGGGCCTCTCGACCATACGAGCAGTACTTC
.,TRBJ1-5,TRBV6-8,.,CASSYRGGGNNQPQHF,TGTGCCAGCAGTTATAGAGGGGGGGGTAACAATCAGCCCCAGCATTTT
.,TRBJ2-7,TRBV6-8,.,CASSYHGRTYEQYF,TGTGCCAGCAGTTACCATGGGAGGACCTACGAGCAGTACTTC
.,TRBJ2-7,TRBV14,.,CASSHLPQPYEQYF,TGTGCCAGCAGCCATCTACCCCAACCCTACGAGCAGTACTTC
.,TRBJ1-1,TRBV6-7,.,CASNRGVVMNTEAFF,TGTGCCAGCAATAGGGGCGTAGTGATGAACACTGAAGCTTTCTTT
.,TRBJ2-1,TRBV23-1,.,CASSQEGGGDEQFF,TGCGCCAGCAGCCAAGAAGGGGGCGGGGATGAGCAGTTCTTC
.,TRBJ1-4,TRBV29-1,TRBD1,CSVATGGNEKLFF,TGCAGCGTGGCTACAGGGGGGAATGAAAAACTGTTTTTT
.,TRBJ1-2,TRBV7-6,.,CASSVDFTNYGYTF,TGTGCCAGCAGCGTGGACTTTACTAACTATGGCTACACCTTC
.,TRBJ1-2,TRBV18,.,CASSPPQRYGYTF,TGTGCCAGCTCACCACCGCAGCGATATGGCTACACCTTC
.,TRBJ2-3,TRBV11-3,TRBD1,CASSLLSRDRDTQYF,TGTGCCAGCAGCTTACTCTCCCGGGACAGGGATACGCAGTATTTT
.,TRBJ2-5,TRBV12-5,TRBD2,CASALGLAGGQQQETQYF,TGTGCCAGCGCCCTCGGACTAGCGGGGGGACAACAACAAGAGACCCAGTACTTC
.,TRBJ1-6,TRBV6-8,TRBD1,CASTKGTGNSPLHF,TGTGCCAGCACCAAAGGGACAGGGAATTCACCCCTCCACTTT
.,TRBJ2-3,TRBV19,.,CASSVQGRGTDTQYF,TGTGCCAGTAGCGTACAGGGCAGGGGTACAGATACGCAGTATTTT
.,TRBJ1-4,TRBV11-3,TRBD1,CASSLGAAGTANEKLFF,TGTGCCAGCAGCTTGGGGGCGGCCGGGACAGCAAATGAAAAACTGTTTTTT
.,TRBJ2-1,TRBV29-1,.,CSVPRRGGRNEQFF,TGCAGCGTCCCCCGGAGGGGGGGCAGGAATGAGCAGTTCTTC
.,TRBJ2-7,TRBV11-3,TRBD2,CASSLDSSGAYEQYF,TGTGCCAGCAGCTTAGACTCTAGCGGGGCCTACGAGCAGTACTTC
.,TRBJ1-5,TRBV19,.,CASSIVGVGSNQPQHF,TGTGCCAGTAGTATAGTTGGGGTTGGAAGCAATCAGCCCCAGCATTTT
.,TRBJ2-1,TRBV11-3,.,CASSLVGRGYNEQFF,TGTGCCAGCAGCTTAGTAGGACGAGGCTACAATGAGCAGTTCTTC
once,TRBJ1-1,TRBV7-5,.,CASSPANRAGEAFF,TGTGCCAGCAGCCCTGCCAACAGGGCCGGTGAAGCTTTCTTT
.,TRBJ2-7,TRBV28,.,CASSLWTRKYEQYF,TGTGCCAGCAGTTTATGGACAAGGAAGTACGAGCAGTACTTC
.,TRBJ2-2,TRBV6-8,TRBD1,CASSGQANTGELFF,TGTGCCAGCAGTGGACAGGCAAACACCGGGGAGCTGTTTTTT
.,TRBJ2-3,TRBV5-1,TRBD2,CASKSGLAIDTQYF,TGCGCCAGCAAGTCGGGACTAGCGATAGATACGCAGTATTTT
.,TRBJ1-1,TRBV7-4,TRBD1,CASSLEDRAAEAFF,TGTGCCAGCAGCTTAGAAGACAGGGCGGCTGAAGCTTTCTTT
.,TRBJ1-3,TRBV19,.,CASSDHDRPNRNTIYF,TGTGCCAGTAGTGACCACGACAGACCAAACCGAAACACCATATATTTT
.,TRBJ1-2,TRBV7-4,TRBD1,CASSPGDRVAYGYTF,TGTGCCAGCAGCCCGGGGGACAGGGTGGCCTATGGCTACACCTTC
.,TRBJ2-7,TRBV15,.,CATSRDKGRTYEQYF,TGTGCCACCAGCAGAGATAAGGGACGGACCTACGAGCAGTACTTC